These 28 T cell receptor beta chains share one sample of origin, sequenced in a study of beta chain features in type 1 diabetes. The sequenced template was cDNA made from the entire isolated RNA. The protocol was immunoSEQ multiplex PCR, while the TCRdb copy is restricted to in-frame clones and leaves out a portion. The sample records about 930,000 clones, 15% to 20% being singletons. Specimen: naive CD4+ T cells from blood. Receptors originate from a woman aged 18 to 35 in good health.

The gene calls are TRBV28 and TRBJ2-7; TRBD2 agrees at 13 bases. Germline assignment: CDR1 MDHEN and CDR2 SYDVKM. J gave up 3 bases and V 6 bases, and 11 bases lay outside the gene matches. The CDR3 extends over 17 amino acids. The CDR3 sequence: CASRKTLGTSGVYEQYF. CDR3 coding DNA: TGTGCCAGCAGGAAAACCCTGGGGACTAGCGGGGTCTACGAGCAGTACTTC.

This clone was observed a few times. This rearrangement joins TRBV4-2 to TRBJ2-7; D ambiguous. The CDR3 covers 10 residues. V was pared by 7 bases and J by 4 bases, with 5 bases between. CDR1 LGHNA and CDR2 YNFKEQ come from the germline V gene. The CDR3 spells CASISYEQYF. In DNA form, the CDR3 reads TGTGCCAGCATATCATACGAGCAGTACTTC.

A few counts support this clone. This chain uses TRBV9 with TRBJ2-7; weak D call: TRBD2 (6 bases). The ends were cut back, 0 bases at V and 6 bases at J, with 13 bases in the middle. CDR1 and CDR2 (germline): SGDLS, YYNGEE. This CDR3 comprises 14 residues. CDR3 region: CASSVAGGFGEQYF. The CDR3 DNA sequence: TGTGCCAGCAGCGTAGCTGGGGGGTTCGGCGAGCAGTACTTC.

To note about this clone: Distinct nucleotide sequences in the sample also encode this CDR3. This chain connects TRBV6-1 to TRBJ1-1; no reliable D call. Germline values: CDR1 MNHNS, CDR2 SASEGT. This CDR3 is built from 12 residues. V was trimmed by 4 bases and J by 1 base, leaving 4 bases between them. The CDR3: CASSGGNTEAFF. CDR3 nucleotide sequence: TGTGCCAGCAGTGGAGGGAACACTGAAGCTTTCTTT.

This clone was picked up a small number of times. The chain couples TRBV6-6 to TRBJ2-1; the D is unclear. The germline CDR1 and CDR2 sequences are MNHNY and SVGAGI (reference sequence). The CDR3 extends over 14 amino acids. Trimming removed 0 bases from V and 5 bases from J, with 8 bases in between. The CDR3 DNA sequence: TGTGCCAGCAGTTACTCGATTAGCAACAATGAGCAGTTCTTC. Translated: CASSYSISNNEQFF.

The sample holds a few counts of this clone. This chain links TRBV19 with TRBJ2-2; possibly TRBD2 for D (6 bases). CDR1 is LNHDA and CDR2 is SQIVND in the germline V gene (reference sequence). Trimming took 5 bases from V and 5 from J, leaving 15 bases between them. This CDR3 spans 15 amino acids. The CDR3 DNA follows: TGTGCCAGTAGTGGCTCGGGTAGCGGTACCGGGGAGCTGTTTTTT. Amino acids: CASSGSGSGTGELFF.

This clone appeared a few times. The sample contains more than one DNA sequence encoding this CDR3. The rearrangement links TRBV18 to TRBJ2-1; 10 bases are a match to TRBD1. This CDR3 contains 17 residues. V dropped 0 bases and J dropped 1; count of bases not matched to a gene: 3. From germline, CDR1 is KGHSH and CDR2 LQKENI. CDR3 bases: TGTGCCAGCTCACCACCCGGACAGGGGGGGTCCTACAATGAGCAGTTCTTC. It yields the protein CASSPPGQGGSYNEQFF.

The rearrangement uses TRBV15 and TRBJ2-7, with D maybe TRBD2 (6 bases). The V and J ends lost 0 bases and 3 bases respectively, with 15 bases between them. Germline V gene data show CDR1 as LNHNV and CDR2 as YYDKDF (reference sequence). The CDR3 totals 16 residues. CDR3 sequence reads: CATSRDSSGVYYEQYF. The DNA of the CDR3 is TGTGCCACCAGCAGAGATTCATCGGGGGTCTACTACGAGCAGTACTTC.

This clone has only a few counts. V gene TRBV2 combines with J gene TRBJ1-2, with 10 nucleotides matching TRBD1. The trim removed 7 bases at V and 2 bases at J, leaving 4 bases unmatched. The CDR3 is made up of 14 amino acids. Germline loops: CDR1 SNHLY, CDR2 FYNNEI. The CDR3 region is CASIMGQGNYGYTF. The CDR3 nucleotides read TGTGCCAGCATTATGGGACAGGGGAACTATGGCTACACCTTC.

The V call is TRBV7-2, the J call TRBJ1-5; a weak D match, TRBD1 (6 bases). The CDR3 spans 17 residues. Germline CDR1 SGHTA, CDR2 FQGNSA. The V gene lost 5 bases and the J gene lost 0 bases, with 17 bases spanning the gap. CDR3 sequence (DNA): TGTGCCAGCAGCGCCGGGGGGGCATTCTATAGCAATCAGCCCCAGCATTTT. Residues: CASSAGGAFYSNQPQHF.

This chain uses TRBV29-1 with TRBJ2-7; D possibly uses TRBD1 or TRBD2 (5 bases each). The CDR3 totals 14 residues. Between the trimmed V and J ends, which lost 4 bases and 4 bases, there was a span of 17 bases. Per the germline V gene, CDR1 is SQVTM and CDR2 is ANQGSEA. CDR3 sequence: CSVVPGTLVYEQYF. For the CDR3, the DNA is TGCAGCGTTGTCCCCGGGACCTTGGTGTACGAGCAGTACTTC.

The chain couples TRBV6-5 to TRBJ2-5; D perhaps matches TRBD2 (5 bases). Trimming shortened V by 5 bases and J by 5 bases, and 18 bases separated the two germline ends. Germline CDR1 is MNHEY and CDR2 is SVGAGI. There are 15 residues in the CDR3. CDR3 bases: TGTGCCAGCAGTCTCCACCTAGGACGCGGGGAGACCCAGTACTTC. This encodes CASSLHLGRGETQYF.

J is TRBJ1-1 and V is TRBV20-1; no clear D. The germline V and J ends were trimmed by 0 bases and 10 bases, with 6 bases remaining between them. The CDR3 has 10 residues. Germline CDR1 is DFQATT and CDR2 is SNEGSKA (reference sequence). The CDR3 region is CSARDLRAFF. The CDR3 DNA follows: TGCAGTGCTAGAGATCTAAGAGCTTTCTTT.

This clone was counted a few times. The chain is built from TRBV7-8 and TRBJ2-3; D unresolved. The V end was cut by 0 bases, the J end by 0 bases, with 1 base between. The CDR3 totals 13 residues. Looked up from germline, CDR1 is SGHVS and CDR2 is FQNEAQ. The CDR3 is CASSLASTDTQYF. CDR3 DNA sequence: TGTGCCAGCAGCTTAGCTAGCACAGATACGCAGTATTTT.

V gene TRBV28 combines with J gene TRBJ2-7; D not resolved. CDR3 length: 11 amino acids. Trimming cost V 7 bases and J 3 bases, with 7 bases left between them. Germline-derived CDR1 and CDR2 are MDHEN and SYDVKM. The CDR3 spells CASNDGYEQYF. In DNA, the CDR3 is TGTGCCAGCAATGACGGCTACGAGCAGTACTTC.

The chain uses TRBV4-3 and TRBJ1-1; TRBD1 matches at 8 bases. Germline V gene sequence: CDR1 LGHNA, CDR2 YSLEER. This CDR3 contains 15 residues. V was pared by 1 base and J by 3 bases, with 4 bases of the junction left unmatched. CDR3 region: CASSQADRDYTEAFF. CDR3 nucleotide sequence: TGCGCCAGCAGCCAAGCGGACAGGGATTACACTGAAGCTTTCTTT.

CDR3 sequence (DNA): TGTGCCAGCAGTTACTCAACTAACTGGGGCTACACCTTC. It is translated as CASSYSTNWGYTF. V usage is TRBV6-5 and J usage is TRBJ1-2; D not certain. From germline, CDR1 is MNHEY and CDR2 SVGAGI. This CDR3 has 13 residues. Trimming stripped 0 bases from V and 8 bases from J, with 10 bases between.

This clone appeared a few times. CDR3: CASSFLGANNEQFF. The DNA for the CDR3 is TGCGCCAGCAGCTTCCTGGGCGCTAACAATGAGCAGTTCTTC. The gene calls are TRBV5-1 and TRBJ2-1; D call uncertain. The V end was cut by 2 bases, the J end by 5 bases, with 11 bases between. The germline gives CDR1 SGHRS, CDR2 YFSETQ. CDR3 length: 14 residues.

This clone has only a few counts. The chain couples TRBV5-1 to TRBJ2-5, with TRBD2 matching over 11 bases. V was pared by 4 bases and J by 4 bases, with 9 bases of the junction left unmatched. Germline V gene lookup returns CDR1 SGHRS and CDR2 YFSETQ. This CDR3 contains 16 residues. This CDR3 is CASSRSGRALAETQYF. CDR3 DNA sequence: TGCGCCAGCAGCCGTAGCGGGAGGGCCCTCGCAGAGACCCAGTACTTC.

This rearrangement joins TRBV4-2 to TRBJ2-1, with 7 bases lining up with TRBD2. Germline V gene lookup returns CDR1 LGHNA and CDR2 YNFKEQ. J gave up 8 bases and V 1 base, and 8 bases lay outside the gene matches. The CDR3 contains 15 residues. CDR3 region: CASSQGWTRLYEQFF. As DNA, the CDR3 is TGTGCCAGCAGCCAAGGATGGACTAGACTTTATGAGCAGTTCTTC.

This clone was counted a few times. One junction end does not reproduce the germline sequence, and a read error may be involved. The chain links TRBV5-4 to TRBJ2-2, with D tentatively TRBD2 (5 bases). Per the germline V gene, CDR1 is SGHNT and CDR2 is YYREEE (reference sequence). The CDR3 totals 16 residues. As DNA, the CDR3 is TGTGCCAGCAGGTCGGGATATCCTTCTGGCACCGGGGAGCTGCTTTTT. Its protein is CASRSGYPSGTGELLF.

This clone showed up just a few times. This chain connects TRBV2 to TRBJ2-7, with TRBD1 identical over 9 bases. Germline V gives CDR1 SNHLY, CDR2 FYNNEI. This CDR3 has 14 amino acids. V gave up 8 bases and J gave up 2 bases; unmatched junction bases: 7. The chain's CDR3 is CASGARQGAYEQYF. The CDR3 DNA reads TGTGCCAGCGGTGCGAGACAGGGGGCCTACGAGCAGTACTTC.

The chain has TRBV5-1 and TRBJ2-7; D gene uncertain. This CDR3 is built from 14 residues. Germline values: CDR1 SGHRS, CDR2 YFSETQ. Trimming shortened V by 6 bases and J by 0 bases, and 13 bases separated the two germline ends. The CDR3 region is CASIRASSSYEQYF. The CDR3 DNA reads as TGCGCCAGCATTAGGGCTTCCAGCTCCTACGAGCAGTACTTC.

The CDR3 is CASSRYRDRVGNEQFF. The CDR3 DNA is TGTGCCAGCAGCCGTTACCGGGACAGGGTAGGCAATGAGCAGTTCTTC. The chain couples TRBV13 to TRBJ2-1; 9 bases agree with TRBD1. The CDR3 consists of 16 residues. Germline assignment: CDR1 PRHDT and CDR2 FYEKMQ (reference sequence). V lost 5 bases and J lost 6; bases outside the gene matches: 11.

This clone occurred a few times. The rearrangement links TRBV6-5 to TRBJ2-2, with a tentative D call TRBD1 (6 bases). Germline-derived CDR1 and CDR2 are MNHEY and SVGAGI. This CDR3 region has 14 residues. V lost 6 bases and J 2 bases, leaving 10 bases between the germline ends. The CDR3 bases are TGTGCCAGCAGAAAACAGGGAAACACCGGGGAGCTGTTTTTT. Translated: CASRKQGNTGELFF.

This clone was counted only a few times. This rearrangement joins TRBV28 to TRBJ2-2, with 13 bases aligning to TRBD2. The junction had 9 bases not matched to a gene; V was cut back by 5 bases and J by 6 bases. This CDR3 comprises 17 residues. Germline V gives CDR1 MDHEN, CDR2 SYDVKM. The chain's CDR3 is CASSLEGLAGVSGELFF. The CDR3 bases are TGTGCCAGCAGTCTAGAAGGACTAGCGGGAGTCTCCGGGGAGCTGTTTTTT.

This clone was detected a few times. The chain recombines TRBV9 with TRBJ2-3, with 10 bases matching TRBD2. Germline trimming cut 1 base from V and 4 bases from J; bases unmatched to any gene: 3. The CDR3 totals 15 residues. Looked up from germline, CDR1 is SGDLS and CDR2 is YYNGEE. CDR3 DNA sequence: TGTGCCAGCAGCGTACAAGGGACTAGCGCAGATACGCAGTATTTT. Protein product: CASSVQGTSADTQYF.

CDR3 residues: CASSISLGGPNEQFF. CDR3 nucleotides: TGTGCCAGTAGTATTTCTCTGGGAGGCCCCAATGAGCAGTTCTTC. V and J are TRBV19 and TRBJ2-1; perhaps TRBD2 as D (6 bases). The CDR3 is 15 residues long. V lost 3 bases and J lost 6, with 15 bases in between. The germline gives CDR1 LNHDA, CDR2 SQIVND (reference sequence).